This paragraph covers one T cell receptor (beta chain) sequence. The antigen is not known. This entry is derived from a study of OX40 agonist ivuxolimab in advanced cancers. On the study more broadly: Patients received ivuxolimab, an intravenous treatment, every 2 weeks at 0.01 to 10 mg/kg. Having had anti-PD-1, anti-PD-L1 or anti-CTLA-4 therapy before was allowed, and more than 35% had some. Regarding the study as a whole: CD4+ and CD8+ T cells in blood underwent clonal expansion by week 6 at 0.1 to 3.0 mg/kg. Expanded clones tended on average to be more numerous among CD8+ T cells than CD4+.

Profiled with immunoSEQ multiplex PCR; TCRdb holds only in-frame clones, not every one. The sample holds 40,000 to 50,000 clones, around four fifths seen once. The CDR3 contains 19 residues. Losses at the gene ends were 4 bases for V and 2 bases for J; bases not matched to a gene: 14. The germline gives CDR1 LGHNA, CDR2 YNFKEQ. This chain uses TRBV4-2 with TRBJ1-6; 7 bases align to TRBD1. The TCR was taken from an adult with an advanced solid tumor such as melanoma, head and neck, liver or kidney cancer. The sample in question was CD4+ or CD8+ T cells sorted from blood, obtained in a trial of the OX40 agonist ivuxolimab. The CDR3: CASSRTLTPGTAYNSPLHF. CDR3 coding DNA: TGTGCCAGCAGCCGAACCCTTACCCCTGGGACAGCCTATAATTCACCCCTCCACTTT.